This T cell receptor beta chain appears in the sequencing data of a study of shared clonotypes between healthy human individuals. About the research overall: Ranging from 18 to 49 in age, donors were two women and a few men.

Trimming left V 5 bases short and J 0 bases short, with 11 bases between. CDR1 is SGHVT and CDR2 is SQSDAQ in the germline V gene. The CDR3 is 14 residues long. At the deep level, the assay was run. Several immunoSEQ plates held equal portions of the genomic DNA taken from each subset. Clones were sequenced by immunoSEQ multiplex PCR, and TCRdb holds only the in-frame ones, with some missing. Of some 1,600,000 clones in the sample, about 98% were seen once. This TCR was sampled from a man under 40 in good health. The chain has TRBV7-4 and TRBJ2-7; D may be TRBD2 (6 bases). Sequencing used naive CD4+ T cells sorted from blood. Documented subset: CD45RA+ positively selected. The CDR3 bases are TGTGCCAGCAGCCTGGGACTGGTCTCCTACGAGCAGTACTTC. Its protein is CASSLGLVSYEQYF.